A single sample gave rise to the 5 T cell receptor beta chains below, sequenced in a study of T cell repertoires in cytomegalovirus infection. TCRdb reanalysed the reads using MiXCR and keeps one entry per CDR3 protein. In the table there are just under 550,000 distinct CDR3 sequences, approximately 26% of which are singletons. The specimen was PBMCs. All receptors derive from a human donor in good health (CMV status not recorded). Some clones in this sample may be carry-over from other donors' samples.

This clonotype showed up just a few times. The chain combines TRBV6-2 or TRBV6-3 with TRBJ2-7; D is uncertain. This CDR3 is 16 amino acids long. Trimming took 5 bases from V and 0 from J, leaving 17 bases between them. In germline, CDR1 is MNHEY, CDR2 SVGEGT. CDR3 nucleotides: TGTGCCAGCAGTGGGGTCGGGCAGATGGTCTCCTACGAGCAGTACTTC. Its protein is CASSGVGQMVSYEQYF.

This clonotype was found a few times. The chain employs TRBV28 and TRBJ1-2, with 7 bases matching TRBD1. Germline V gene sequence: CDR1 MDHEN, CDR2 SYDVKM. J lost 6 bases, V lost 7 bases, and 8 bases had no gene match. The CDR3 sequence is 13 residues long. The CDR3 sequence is CASTQTQGNGYTF. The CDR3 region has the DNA TGTGCCAGCACCCAAACACAGGGGAATGGCTACACCTTC.

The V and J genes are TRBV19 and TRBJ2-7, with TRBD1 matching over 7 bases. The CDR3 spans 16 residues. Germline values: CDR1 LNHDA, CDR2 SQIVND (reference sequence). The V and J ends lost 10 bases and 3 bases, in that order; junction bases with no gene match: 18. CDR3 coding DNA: TGTGCCACCTCACCCCTAGGGTGGGGACAGAACTACGAGCAGTACGTC. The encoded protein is CATSPLGWGQNYEQYV.

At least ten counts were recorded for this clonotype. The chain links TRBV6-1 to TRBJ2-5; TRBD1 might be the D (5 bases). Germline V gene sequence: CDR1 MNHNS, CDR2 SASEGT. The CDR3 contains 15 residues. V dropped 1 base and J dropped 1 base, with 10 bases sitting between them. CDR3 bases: TGTGCCAGCAGTGAAGACTCAGGGTCCCAAGAGACCCAGTACTTC. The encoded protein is CASSEDSGSQETQYF.

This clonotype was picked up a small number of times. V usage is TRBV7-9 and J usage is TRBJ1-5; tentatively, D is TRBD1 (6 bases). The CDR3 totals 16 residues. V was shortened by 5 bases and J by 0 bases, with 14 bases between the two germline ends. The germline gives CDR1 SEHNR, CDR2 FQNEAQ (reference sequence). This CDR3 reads CASSPTGWDSNQPQHF. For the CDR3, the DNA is TGTGCCAGCAGCCCCACAGGGTGGGATAGCAATCAGCCCCAGCATTTT.